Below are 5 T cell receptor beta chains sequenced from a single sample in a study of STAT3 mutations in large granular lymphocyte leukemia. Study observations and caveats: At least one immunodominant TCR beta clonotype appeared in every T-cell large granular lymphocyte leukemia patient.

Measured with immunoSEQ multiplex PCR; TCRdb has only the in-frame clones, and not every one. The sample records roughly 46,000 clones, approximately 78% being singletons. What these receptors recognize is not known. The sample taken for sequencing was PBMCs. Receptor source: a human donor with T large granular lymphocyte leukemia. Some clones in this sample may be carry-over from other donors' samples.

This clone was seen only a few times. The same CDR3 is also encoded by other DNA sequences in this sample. The CDR3 nucleotides are TGTGCCAGTAGTATAAGTGGTGCTAACTATGGCTACACCTTC. Translating it yields CASSISGANYGYTF. The chain joins TRBV19 to TRBJ1-2; D remains unclear. Germline CDR1 reads LNHDA; CDR2 reads SQIVND (reference sequence). This CDR3 region has 14 residues. Trimming removed 2 bases from V and 0 bases from J, with 7 bases in between.

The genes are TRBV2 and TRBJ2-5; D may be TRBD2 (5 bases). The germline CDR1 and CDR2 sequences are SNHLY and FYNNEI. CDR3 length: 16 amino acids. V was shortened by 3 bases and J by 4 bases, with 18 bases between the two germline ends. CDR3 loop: CASSDGTPGGRETQYF. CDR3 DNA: TGTGCCAGCAGTGATGGTACCCCCGGTGGGAGAGAGACCCAGTACTTC.

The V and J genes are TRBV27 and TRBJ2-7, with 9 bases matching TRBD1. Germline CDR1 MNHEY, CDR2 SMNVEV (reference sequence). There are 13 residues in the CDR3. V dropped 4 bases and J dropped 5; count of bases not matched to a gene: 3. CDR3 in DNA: TGTGCCAGCAGTTCCAGGGACAGGGACGAGCAGTACTTC. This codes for CASSSRDRDEQYF.

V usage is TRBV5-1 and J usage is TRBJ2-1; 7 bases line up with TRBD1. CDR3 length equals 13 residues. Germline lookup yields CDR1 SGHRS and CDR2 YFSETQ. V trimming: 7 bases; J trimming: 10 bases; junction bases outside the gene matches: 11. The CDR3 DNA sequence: TGCGCCAGCTGGACAGTAGAGACAGGGGAGCAGTTCTTC. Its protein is CASWTVETGEQFF. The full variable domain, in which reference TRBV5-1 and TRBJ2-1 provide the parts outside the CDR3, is KAGVTQTPRYLIKTRGQQVTLSCSPISGHRSVSWYQQTPGQGLQFLFEYFSETQRNKGNFPGRFSGRQFSNSRSEMNVSTLELGDSALYLCASWTVETGEQFFGPGTRLTVL.

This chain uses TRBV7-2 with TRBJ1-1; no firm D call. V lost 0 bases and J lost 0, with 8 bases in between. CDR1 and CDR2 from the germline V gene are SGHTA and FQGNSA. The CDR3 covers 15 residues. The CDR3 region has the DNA TGTGCCAGCAGCTTAGCCCACAGCATGAACACTGAAGCTTTCTTT. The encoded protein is CASSLAHSMNTEAFF.